The following is a T cell receptor beta chain sequence with its context. Antigen specificity is unknown. A much larger clone is a single base away; this may be a read error. Germline loops: CDR1 MNHEY, CDR2 SVGEGT. The CDR3 totals 11 residues. Primed by a sample-barcoded 5' primer and a J-beta primer mix, a second PCR proceeded for 7 to 11 cycles. TCRdb re-called the 5' RACE reads through MiXCR, storing one row per CDR3 protein. This sample yields some 1.5 million distinct CDR3 sequences, of which roughly two fifths are seen a single time; approximately 4.1% belongs to the top ten. Per-sample yields of isolated PBMCs were at least 6.5 million. The record originates from a study of blood T cells in healthy people across ages. Study-wide results and caveats: The study found TCR beta diversity correlated strongly with naive T cell percentage.

Sequenced sample: blood. The chain uses TRBV6-2 or TRBV6-3 and TRBJ2-5; D is uncertain. This TCR was sampled from a woman aged 18-35 years in good health. CDR3 DNA: TGTGCCAGCAGTTACGTGGAGACCCAGTGCTTC. It encodes CASSYVETQCF.